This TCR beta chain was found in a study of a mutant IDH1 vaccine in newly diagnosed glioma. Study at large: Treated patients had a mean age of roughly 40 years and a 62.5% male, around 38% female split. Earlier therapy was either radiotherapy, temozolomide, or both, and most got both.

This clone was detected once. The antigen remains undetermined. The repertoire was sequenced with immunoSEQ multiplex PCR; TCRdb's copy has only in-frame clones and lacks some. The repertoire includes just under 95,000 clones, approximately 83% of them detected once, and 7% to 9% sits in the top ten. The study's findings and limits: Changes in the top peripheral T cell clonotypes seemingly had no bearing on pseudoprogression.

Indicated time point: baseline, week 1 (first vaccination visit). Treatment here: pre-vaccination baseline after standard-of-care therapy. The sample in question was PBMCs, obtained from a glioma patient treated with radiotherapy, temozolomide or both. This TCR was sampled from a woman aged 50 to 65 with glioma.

CDR3 region: CASSLAGPAINSPLHF. The CDR3 DNA reads as TGCGCCAGCAGCTTGGCGGGCCCAGCTATTAATTCACCCCTCCACTTT. The genes are TRBV5-1 and TRBJ1-6; D unresolved. Germline CDR1 is SGHRS and CDR2 is YFSETQ. Trimming removed 0 bases at V and 6 bases at J, with 13 bases between. The length of the CDR3 is 16 residues.